This T cell receptor (beta chain) was sequenced during a study of OX40 agonist ivuxolimab in advanced cancers. Describing the broader study: Ivuxolimab, which targeted the costimulatory receptor OX40 (CD134), was an agonistic, fully human IgG2 monoclonal antibody. Intravenous ivuxolimab was administered to patients every 2 weeks at six dose levels: 0.01, 0.1, 0.3, 1.5, 3 and 10 mg/kg. Of the roughly 50 dose-escalation patients, hepatocellular carcinoma was present in about 20, melanoma in around 15, renal cell carcinoma in 9 and head and neck cancer in 9. A male proportion of under 85% and a mean age of approximately 62 years, ranging from about 20 to 85, were recorded for the dose-escalation cohort. Prior anti-PD-1, anti-PD-L1 or anti-CTLA-4 therapy was permitted, and checkpoint inhibitors had been received by about 36% of dose-escalation patients. Partial responses occurred in three dose-escalation patients: two with cutaneous melanoma and one with hepatocellular carcinoma. The purpose of peripheral TCRbeta sequencing was to test whether ivuxolimab changed TCR sequence diversity and led to clonal T-cell expansion. The paper covers the monotherapy dose-escalation part of the phase I ivuxolimab trial, which included N = 52 patients. The paper's findings and limits, for the study overall: Low levels of normalized T-cell clonal expansion were also seen in some patients who did not respond. Antigen specificity was not determined for the clonally expanded peripheral T cells. In partial responders in the 0.1-3.0 mg/kg groups, normalized peripheral clonal expansion was found to be among the lowest, especially among CD8+ T cells. After ivuxolimab, expanded clones were on average more numerous among CD8+ T cells than among CD4+ T cells. At doses of 0.1 to 3.0 mg/kg, clonal expansion of both CD4+ and CD8+ blood T cells was observed from baseline to week 6.

Patients with a history of autoimmune disease or receiving systemic immunosuppression were excluded from the trial. Peripheral blood for TCR sequencing was drawn from every dose cohort at baseline, at cycle 4 day 1 and at cycle 7 day 1. Samples were obtained from an open-label, multicenter, first-in-human phase I dose-escalation trial of ivuxolimab. Adults with locally advanced or metastatic head and neck squamous cell, hepatocellular, melanoma or renal cell carcinoma were enrolled in the trial. CD4+ and CD8+ T cells were sorted separately from peripheral blood before TCR sequencing. Genomic DNA was isolated from the sorted cells so that the TCRbeta CDR3 region could be sequenced. The immunoSEQ Assay was used for sequencing of TCRbeta CDR3 regions. TCRdb stores this immuneACCESS table with in-frame sequences only. Part of the clones is absent; in the studies checked, under half of the shortfall reflects unresolved V genes, and no reason is known for the rest. The sample table records 70,000 to 80,000 clones; over 90% of these occur just once. Around 5.9% of the sample goes to the ten largest clones.

To note about this clone: Its recognized antigen is unknown. No base-level quality is on record; no much larger clone is a single base apart.

The sequence came from an adult with an advanced solid tumor such as melanoma, head and neck, liver or kidney cancer. The material sequenced was CD4+ or CD8+ T cells sorted from blood, taken in a trial of the OX40 agonist ivuxolimab.

The DNA sequence reads TGTGCCAGCAGCGTAAGGGAGGGCACTGAAGCTTTCTTT. Translated, it gives CASSVREGTEAFF. The chain uses TRBV9 and TRBJ1-1, with the D gene uncertain. CDR1 SGDLS and CDR2 YYNGEE were looked up in the germline V gene. V loses 1 base of germline sequence and J loses 4 bases, and the interval between the two ends is 8 bases. The CDR3, cysteine through phenylalanine, is 13 amino acids long. The read is trimmed to its CDR3 DNA, 39 bases read in frame from base 1.